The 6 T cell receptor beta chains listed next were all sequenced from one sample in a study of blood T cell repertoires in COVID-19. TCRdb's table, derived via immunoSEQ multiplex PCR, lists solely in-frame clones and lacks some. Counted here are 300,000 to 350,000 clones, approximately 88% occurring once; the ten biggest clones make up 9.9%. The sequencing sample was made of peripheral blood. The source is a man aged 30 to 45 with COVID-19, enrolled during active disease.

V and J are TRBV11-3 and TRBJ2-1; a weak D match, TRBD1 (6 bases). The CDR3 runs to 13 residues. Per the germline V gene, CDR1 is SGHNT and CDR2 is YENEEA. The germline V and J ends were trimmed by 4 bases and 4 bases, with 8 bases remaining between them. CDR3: CASSSQGYNEQFF. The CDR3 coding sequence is TGTGCCAGCAGCTCCCAGGGGTACAATGAGCAGTTCTTC.

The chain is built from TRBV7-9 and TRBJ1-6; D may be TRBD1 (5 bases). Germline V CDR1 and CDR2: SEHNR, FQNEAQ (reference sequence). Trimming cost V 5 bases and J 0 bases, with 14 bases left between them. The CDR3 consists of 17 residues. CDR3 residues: CASSGGGVSSYNSPLHF. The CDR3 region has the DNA TGTGCCAGCAGCGGAGGAGGGGTGTCCTCCTATAATTCACCCCTCCACTTT. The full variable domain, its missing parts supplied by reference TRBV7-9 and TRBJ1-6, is DTGVSQNPRHKITKRGQNVTFRCDPISEHNRLYWYRQTLGQGPEFLTYFQNEAQLEKSRLLSDRFSAERPKGSFSTLEIQRTEQGDSAMYLCASSGGGVSSYNSPLHFGNGTRLTVT.

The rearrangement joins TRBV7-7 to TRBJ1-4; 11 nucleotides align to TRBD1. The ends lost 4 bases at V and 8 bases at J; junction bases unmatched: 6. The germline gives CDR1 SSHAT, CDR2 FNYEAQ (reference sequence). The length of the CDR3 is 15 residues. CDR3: CASSSGQGGREKLFF. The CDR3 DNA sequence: TGTGCCAGCAGCTCGGGACAGGGGGGCAGAGAAAAACTGTTTTTT. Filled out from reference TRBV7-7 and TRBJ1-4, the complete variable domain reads GAGVSQSPRYKVTKRGQDVTLRCDPISSHATLYWYQQALGQGPEFLTYFNYEAQPDKSGLPSDRFSAERPEGSISTLTIQRTEQRDSAMYRCASSSGQGGREKLFFGSGTQLSVL.

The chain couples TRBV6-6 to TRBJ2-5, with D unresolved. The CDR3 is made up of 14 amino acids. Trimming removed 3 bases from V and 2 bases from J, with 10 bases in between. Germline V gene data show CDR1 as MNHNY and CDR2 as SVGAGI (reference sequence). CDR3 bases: TGTGCCAGCAGTTATTCTGGCAGACAAGAGACCCAGTACTTC. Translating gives CASSYSGRQETQYF.

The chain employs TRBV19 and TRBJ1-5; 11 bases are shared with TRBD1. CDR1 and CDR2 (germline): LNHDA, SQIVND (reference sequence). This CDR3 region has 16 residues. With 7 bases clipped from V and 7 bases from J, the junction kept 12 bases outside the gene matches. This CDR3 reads CASKYGRTGGDQPQHF. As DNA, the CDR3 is TGTGCCAGTAAGTACGGACGGACAGGGGGCGACCAGCCCCAGCATTTT.

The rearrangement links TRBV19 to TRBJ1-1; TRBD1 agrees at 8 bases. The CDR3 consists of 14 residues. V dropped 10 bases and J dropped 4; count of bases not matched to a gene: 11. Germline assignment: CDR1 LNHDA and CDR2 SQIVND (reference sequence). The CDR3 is CATTPLRGLTEAFF. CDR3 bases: TGTGCCACCACACCGCTCAGGGGGCTCACTGAAGCTTTCTTT.